The 5 T cell receptor beta chains below come from one sample, sequenced in a study of cytomegalovirus exposure and HLA in healthy donors. Primers: 60 Vbeta forward and 13 Jbeta reverse. Profiling relied on immunoSEQ multiplex PCR, and the TCRdb table lists in-frame clones only, not all of them. Of about 59,000 clones in the sample, over 70% were seen once. The sequenced material came from PBMCs. These receptors were collected from a middle-aged woman in good health and CMV-seronegative.

V usage is TRBV6-1 and J usage is TRBJ2-5, with a weak D call TRBD1 (5 bases). Deletions cut 4 bases from V and 3 bases from J, with 9 bases between. The CDR3 runs 13 residues. Per germline, CDR1 MNHNS and CDR2 SASEGT. In DNA form, the CDR3 reads TGTGCCAGCAGTGGACAGAGTAAAGAGACCCAGTACTTC. The encoded protein is CASSGQSKETQYF.

The chain combines TRBV28 with TRBJ1-5, with D maybe TRBD1 (5 bases). Germline values: CDR1 MDHEN, CDR2 SYDVKM. CDR3 length: 16 residues. The germline V and J ends were trimmed by 2 bases and 2 bases, with 13 bases remaining between them. The CDR3, as DNA: TGTGCCAGCAGTTTACTTTTGACAGCCGGCAATCAGCCCCAGCATTTT. Translating it yields CASSLLLTAGNQPQHF.

The gene calls are TRBV27 and TRBJ2-1; TRBD2 matches 7 bases. V was clipped by 7 bases and J by 0 bases; unmatched bases: 3. Per germline, CDR1 MNHEY and CDR2 SMNVEV (reference sequence). There are 14 residues in the CDR3. CDR3 residues: CASTGGSSYNEQFF. DNA of the CDR3: TGTGCCAGCACCGGGGGGAGCTCCTACAATGAGCAGTTCTTC.

The chain has TRBV5-6 and TRBJ1-1, with a tentative D call TRBD1 (6 bases). V lost 2 bases and J 1 base, leaving 9 bases between the germline ends. Germline assignment: CDR1 SGHDT and CDR2 YYEEEE. The CDR3 has 14 residues. In DNA form, the CDR3 reads TGTGCCAGCAGCTTCGGGGGGCAGAACACTGAAGCTTTCTTT. This codes for CASSFGGQNTEAFF.

The rearrangement links TRBV28 to TRBJ2-7; 8 bases match TRBD2. Germline V gene data show CDR1 as MDHEN and CDR2 as SYDVKM. V was pared by 1 base and J by 1 base, with 3 bases of the junction left unmatched. The CDR3 extends over 15 amino acids. The CDR3 loop is CASSLYSSGSYEQYF. CDR3 coding DNA: TGTGCCAGCAGTTTATATTCTAGCGGGTCCTACGAGCAGTACTTC. Full variable domain (remainder filled in from reference TRBV28 and TRBJ2-7): DVKVTQSSRYLVKRTGEKVFLECVQDMDHENMFWYRQDPGLGLRLIYFSYDVKMKEKGDIPEGYSVSREKKERFSLILESASTNQTSMYLCASSLYSSGSYEQYFGPGTRLTVT.